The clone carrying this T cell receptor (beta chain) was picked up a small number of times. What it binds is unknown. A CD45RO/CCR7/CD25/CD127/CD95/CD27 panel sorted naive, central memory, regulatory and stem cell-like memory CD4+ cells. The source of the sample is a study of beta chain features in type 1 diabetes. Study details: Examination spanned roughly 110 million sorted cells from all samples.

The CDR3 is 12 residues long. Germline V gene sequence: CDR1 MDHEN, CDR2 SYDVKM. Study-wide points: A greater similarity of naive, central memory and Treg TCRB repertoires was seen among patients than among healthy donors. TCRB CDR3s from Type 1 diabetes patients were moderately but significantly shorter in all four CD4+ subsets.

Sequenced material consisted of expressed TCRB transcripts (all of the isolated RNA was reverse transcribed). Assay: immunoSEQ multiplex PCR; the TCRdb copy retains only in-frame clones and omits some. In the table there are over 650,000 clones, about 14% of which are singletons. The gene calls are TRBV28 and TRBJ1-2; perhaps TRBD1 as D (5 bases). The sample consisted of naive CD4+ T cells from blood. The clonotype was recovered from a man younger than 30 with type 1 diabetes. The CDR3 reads CAGGNGPYGYTF. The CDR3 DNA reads TGTGCGGGGGGTAATGGGCCTTATGGCTACACCTTC.